These T cell receptor beta chains were read from a single sample in a study of blood T cell repertoires in COVID-19. TCRdb's table, derived via immunoSEQ multiplex PCR, lists solely in-frame clones and lacks some. There are about 270,000 clones in the sample; 80% to 90% occur only once, and 2% to 3% lies in the top ten. Sample: peripheral blood. The receptors were sampled from a woman in her fifties or sixties with acute or convalescent COVID-19. The CDR3 runs from the conserved cysteine through the conserved F or W. Each record gives: D gene, V gene, clone size, J gene, CDR3 DNA, CDR3 protein. D genes are given only for firm matches. Not all rows give a size; the values are once, few, many and, for expanded clones, a class.

>TRBD2|TRBV5-1|NA|TRBJ2-1
TGCGCCAGCAGCCCGGGGGGACTAGCTGAGGGGCAGTTCTTC
CASSPGGLAEGQFF
>TRBD1|TRBV27|NA|TRBJ1-1
TGTGCCAGCAGTCCTCGGACAGGGGGCCGGGTCACTGAAGCTTTCTTT
CASSPRTGGRVTEAFF
>NA|TRBV2|NA|TRBJ1-5
TGTGCCAGCAGTGAAGCCGAGGCCGGACAGCCCCAGCATTTT
CASSEAEAGQPQHF
>NA|TRBV28|NA|TRBJ1-6
TGTGCCAGCAGTTTAGGGGCAGGCAGAAATTCACCCCTCCACTTT
CASSLGAGRNSPLHF
>TRBD2|TRBV7-9|NA|TRBJ2-7
TGTGCCAGCAGCCGTACTAGCGGGAGGACCTACGAGCAGTACTTC
CASSRTSGRTYEQYF
>TRBD1|TRBV3-1/TRBV3-2|NA|TRBJ1-5
TGTGCCAGCAGCCCCGGGACAGCAAATCAGCCCCAGCATTTT
CASSPGTANQPQHF
>TRBD1|TRBV4-2|NA|TRBJ2-2
TGTGCCAGCAGCCAACCTCAGCCGGGACAGGGGGACTCCGGGGAGCTGTTTTTT
CASSQPQPGQGDSGELFF
>NA|TRBV14|NA|TRBJ2-7
TGTGCCAGCAGCCAAGGTAGATTTCTAGACGAGCAGTACTTC
CASSQGRFLDEQYF
>TRBD2|TRBV30|NA|TRBJ2-1
TGTGCCTGGAGTGTACTCGGTAGCGGGAGAGTCCATGAGCAGTTCTTC
CAWSVLGSGRVHEQFF
>TRBD1|TRBV28|NA|TRBJ1-6
TGTGCCAGCAGCATTGGACAGGGGCCCACACCCCTCCACTTT
CASSIGQGPTPLHF
>NA|TRBV5-1|NA|TRBJ1-5
TGCGCCAGCAGCTTGTCAAGCCCAGGGGAAGGCCAGCCCCAGCATTTT
CASSLSSPGEGQPQHF
>NA|TRBV6-5|NA|TRBJ2-5
TGTGCCAGCAGCCCAACACTATGGGAGACCCAGTACTTC
CASSPTLWETQYF
>NA|TRBV19|few|TRBJ1-2
TGTGCCAGTAGTATCCTAACAGTTGCCTATGGCTACACCTTC
CASSILTVAYGYTF
>NA|TRBV7-3|NA|TRBJ1-2
TGTGCCAGCAGCCTCGGTCAGGGGATCGGTGGCTACACCTTC
CASSLGQGIGGYTF
>NA|TRBV4-2|NA|TRBJ2-5
TGTGCCAGCAGCCAAGATCCCCGGGACCAAGAGACCCAGTACTTC
CASSQDPRDQETQYF
>TRBD1|TRBV5-1|NA|TRBJ1-5
TGCGCCAGCAGCTGGACAGGGGTAGGCAATCAGCCCCAGCATTTT
CASSWTGVGNQPQHF
>TRBD2|TRBV19|once|TRBJ2-3
TGTGCCAGTAGGAGCACTAGCGGCCCGAGGTGGGGCACAGATACGCAGTATTTT
CASRSTSGPRWGTDTQYF
>TRBD2|TRBV7-9|once|TRBJ2-3
TGTGCCAGCAGCTTCCCCACCGGGCGGGAGGGCGCAGATACGCAGTATTTT
CASSFPTGREGADTQYF
>NA|TRBV10-3|NA|TRBJ2-1
TGTGCCACCCAGGGTGACAATGAGCAGTTCTTC
CATQGDNEQFF
>NA|TRBV28|NA|TRBJ1-4
TGTGCCAGCACCAGCGGGGCGATAACTAATGAAAAACTGTTTTTT
CASTSGAITNEKLFF
>NA|TRBV20-1|NA|TRBJ1-1
TGCAGTGCTAGTGCATTTGGCCCCAGCACTGAAGCTTTCTTT
CSASAFGPSTEAFF
>TRBD1|TRBV18|NA|TRBJ1-1
TGTGCCAGCTCACCCTTCCGGGACAGGGGATTCCGCACTGAAGCTTTCTTT
CASSPFRDRGFRTEAFF
>TRBD2|TRBV5-1|NA|TRBJ2-4
TGCGCCAGCAGCTCGGGGACTAGCGGGCAGGGCATTCAGTACTTC
CASSSGTSGQGIQYF
>TRBD2|TRBV7-9|NA|TRBJ2-7
TGTGCCAGCAGTTTTTCCGGGACTAAGGACGAGCAGTACTTC
CASSFSGTKDEQYF
>NA|TRBV2|NA|TRBJ1-4
TGTGCCAGCAGTGAATTGGCAGCAACTAATGAAAAACTGTTTTTT
CASSELAATNEKLFF
>NA|TRBV15|NA|TRBJ2-5
TGTGCCACCAGCATAGCGATGCCTCAAGAGACCCAGTACTTC
CATSIAMPQETQYF
>TRBD2|TRBV7-2|few|TRBJ2-1
TGTGCCAGCAGCTTAGCTAGCGGGGCCCCCAATGAGCAGTTCTTC
CASSLASGAPNEQFF
>TRBD2|TRBV30|NA|TRBJ2-5
TGTGCCTGGAGTGTGCGGGGGGCCGGGGGGACCCAGTACTTC
CAWSVRGAGGTQYF
>NA|TRBV18|once|TRBJ2-7
TGTGCCAGCTCACCGGAGCGAACCACGTATTACGAGCAGTACTTC
CASSPERTTYYEQYF
>TRBD2|TRBV29-1|NA|TRBJ2-7
TGCAGCGTTTCAGGACTAGCGGGAGTCCTTCGGTCCTACGAGCAGTACTTC
CSVSGLAGVLRSYEQYF
>TRBD1|TRBV4-2|NA|TRBJ2-5
TGTGCCAGCAGCCAAGACGACAGGGGCGCCCGAGAGACCCAGTACTTC
CASSQDDRGARETQYF
>NA|TRBV9|NA|TRBJ1-3
TGTGCCAGCAGCCAAGCGGAATTCTCTGGAAACACCATATATTTT
CASSQAEFSGNTIYF
>NA|TRBV27|NA|TRBJ2-4
TGTGCCAGCAGTTTCTCGGGAGCCAAAAACATTCAGTACTTC
CASSFSGAKNIQYF
>NA|TRBV18|NA|TRBJ1-1
TGTGCCAGCTCAGCCAGGGGAACTGAAGCTTTCTTT
CASSARGTEAFF
>TRBD1|TRBV6-5|NA|TRBJ1-3
TGTGCCAGCAGCTATGACAGGGATCGGAGAAACACCATATATTTT
CASSYDRDRRNTIYF
>TRBD1|TRBV10-3|NA|TRBJ1-1
TGTGCCATCAGTGATGCAGGACAGGGAGCTTCAGCTTTCTTT
CAISDAGQGASAFF
>TRBD1|TRBV24-1|NA|TRBJ1-2
TGTGCCACCAGTGACAGACAGGGGGAGGGCTATGGCTACACCTTC
CATSDRQGEGYGYTF
>TRBD1|TRBV6-2/TRBV6-3|once|TRBJ2-3
TGTGCCAGCAGTAATACCGGGACAGGGGGCATAGATACGCAGTATTTT
CASSNTGTGGIDTQYF
>TRBD1|TRBV19|NA|TRBJ2-7
TGTGCCAGACCGGGACAGGGTTTCCACGAGCAGTACTTC
CARPGQGFHEQYF
>TRBD1|TRBV6-1|NA|TRBJ2-7
TGTGCCAGCAGTGACCCTTGGCAGGGGGCAGGGAACGAGCAGTACTTC
CASSDPWQGAGNEQYF
>TRBD1|TRBV6-5|NA|TRBJ2-7
TGTGCCAGCATGGGACAGGGCAGCGAGCAGTACTTC
CASMGQGSEQYF
>NA|TRBV5-6|NA|TRBJ2-5
TGTGCCAGCAGCTTGACTAGCCTGCAAGAGACCCAGTACTTC
CASSLTSLQETQYF
>TRBD2|TRBV27|NA|TRBJ2-1
TGTGCCAGCAGAAACGGGAGGGCCCCCTACAATGAGCAGTTCTTC
CASRNGRAPYNEQFF
>TRBD2|TRBV10-3|NA|TRBJ2-3
TGTGCCATCAGTGATCCAAGCGGGAGATTGTCAGATACGCAGTATTTT
CAISDPSGRLSDTQYF
>NA|TRBV19|NA|TRBJ2-2
TGTGCCAGTACCCGTGTACAACGGAACACCGGGGAGCTGTTTTTT
CASTRVQRNTGELFF
>TRBD1|TRBV5-1|NA|TRBJ1-2
TGCGCCAGCAGGCCGGGACAGGGGAACTATGGCTACACCTTC
CASRPGQGNYGYTF
>TRBD2|TRBV6-5|NA|TRBJ2-1
TGTGCCAGCAGTTACTCGATGGGGGGAGGGAATGAGCAGTTCTTC
CASSYSMGGGNEQFF
>TRBD2|TRBV7-3|NA|TRBJ2-1
TGTGCCAGCAGTCGCGCCGGGACTAGCGGGCCCGTCTCCTACAATGAGCAGTTCTTC
CASSRAGTSGPVSYNEQFF
>NA|TRBV24-1|few|TRBJ1-2
TGTGCCACCAGTGATTACAGGGACGGCTACACCTTC
CATSDYRDGYTF
>NA|TRBV2|NA|TRBJ2-7
TGTGCCAGCAGTGAAAACCCGGGTTCCTACGAGCAGTACTTC
CASSENPGSYEQYF
>NA|TRBV9|NA|TRBJ2-2
TGTGCCAGCAGCGTAGACAGGGATTACACCGGGGAGCTGTTTTTT
CASSVDRDYTGELFF
>TRBD2|TRBV5-4|NA|TRBJ2-1
TGTGCCAGCAGCTCTAGCGGGGGCAGCTCCTACAATGAGCAGTTCTTC
CASSSSGGSSYNEQFF
>NA|TRBV30|NA|TRBJ1-3
TGTGCCTGGAGTTTAAACTCTGGAAACACCATATATTTT
CAWSLNSGNTIYF
>TRBD1|TRBV14|NA|TRBJ2-7
TGTGCCAGCAGCAGACAGGGGGGCGAGCAGTACTTC
CASSRQGGEQYF
>NA|TRBV6-5|few|TRBJ2-7
TGTGCCAGCAGTATCCAGCGGAGGGAGTACTTC
CASSIQRREYF
>NA|TRBV28|NA|TRBJ1-2
TGTGCCAGCAGTTTCGCGGGGGAGGGTCATGGCTACACCTTC
CASSFAGEGHGYTF
>NA|TRBV6-5|NA|TRBJ2-1
TGTGCCAGCAGTTACACAGACAATGAGCAGTTCTTC
CASSYTDNEQFF